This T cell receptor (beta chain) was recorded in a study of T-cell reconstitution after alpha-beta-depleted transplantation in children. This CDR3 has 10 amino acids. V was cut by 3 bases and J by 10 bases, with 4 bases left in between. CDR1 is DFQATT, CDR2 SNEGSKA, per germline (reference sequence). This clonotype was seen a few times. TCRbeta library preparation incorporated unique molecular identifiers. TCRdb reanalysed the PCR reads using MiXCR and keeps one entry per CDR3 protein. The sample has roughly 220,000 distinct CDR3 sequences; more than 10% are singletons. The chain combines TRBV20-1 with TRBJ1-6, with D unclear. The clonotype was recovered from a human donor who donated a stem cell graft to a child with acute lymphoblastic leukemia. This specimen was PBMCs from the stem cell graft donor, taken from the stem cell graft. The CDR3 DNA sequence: TGCAGTGCTAGGCGGTCACCCCTCCACTTT. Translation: CSARRSPLHF.